This T cell receptor (beta chain) was recorded in a study of T cell changes during pregnancy in multiple sclerosis. The repertoire was sequenced with immunoSEQ multiplex PCR; TCRdb's copy has only in-frame clones and lacks some. The sample has under 100,000 clones; roughly 93% are singletons. Material: peripheral blood, obtained in the third trimester of pregnancy. This TCR came from a female donor with multiple sclerosis, enrolled in a pregnancy study.

The CDR3 DNA reads as TGCAGCGTTGAAGGCGTCGTTGCCTACGAGCAGTACTTC. Its translation is CSVEGVVAYEQYF. The chain uses TRBV29-1 and TRBJ2-7; D is undetermined. V lost 1 base and J lost 2, with 9 bases in between. This CDR3 spans 13 amino acids. From germline, CDR1 is SQVTM and CDR2 ANQGSEA.